A single sample is the source of the 23 T cell receptor beta chains below, sequenced in a study of OX40 agonist ivuxolimab in advanced cancers. Sequencing was performed with immunoSEQ multiplex PCR; in TCRdb, only in-frame clones are kept and a portion is missing. The sample has 35,000 to 50,000 clones; about 88% are singletons. Sequencing was performed on CD4+ or CD8+ T cells sorted from blood, taken in a trial of the OX40 agonist ivuxolimab. Receptors originate from an adult with an advanced solid tumor such as melanoma, head and neck, liver or kidney cancer.

This clone was picked up one time. V usage is TRBV7-8 and J usage is TRBJ2-1, with D possibly TRBD2 on 5 matching bases. CDR1 is SGHVS, CDR2 FQNEAQ, per germline. Trimming left V 5 bases short and J 10 bases short, with 18 bases between. The length of the CDR3 is 14 residues. The CDR3 sequence: CASSDTRSGQEQFF. DNA of the CDR3: TGTGCCAGCAGCGACACTAGGTCGGGTCAGGAGCAGTTCTTC.

J is TRBJ2-1 and V is TRBV2, with D possibly being TRBD1 (5 bases). The CDR3 loop spans 17 amino acids. V dropped 4 bases and J dropped 3 bases, with 19 bases sitting between them. Per the germline V gene, CDR1 is SNHLY and CDR2 is FYNNEI. This CDR3 reads CASSVEQGSRLYNEQFF. The CDR3 DNA is TGTGCCAGCAGTGTGGAGCAGGGTTCAAGGCTCTACAATGAGCAGTTCTTC.

This clone was detected only once. The gene calls are TRBV30 and TRBJ1-5; a weak D match, TRBD1 (5 bases). The CDR3 is 13 residues long. The V end lost 5 bases, the J end lost 6 bases, and 14 bases lay between the germline ends. Germline values: CDR1 GTSNPN, CDR2 SVGIG (reference sequence). The DNA of the CDR3 is TGTGCCTGGGGAGACAGTATGGGTCAGCCCCAGCATTTT. Translation gives CAWGDSMGQPQHF.

This chain uses TRBV6-4 with TRBJ1-4; TRBD1 is a possible D gene (5 bases). The CDR3 runs 14 residues. Germline V gene sequence: CDR1 MRHNA, CDR2 SNTAGT. Between the trimmed V and J ends, which lost 9 bases and 2 bases, there was a span of 13 bases. In DNA form, the CDR3 reads TGTGCCAGTCCCCCGGGACCCACTAATGAAAAACTGTTTTTT. It yields the protein CASPPGPTNEKLFF.

Of note for this clone: At one end, the junction sequence differs from germline, possibly due to a read error. The chain has TRBV5-1 and TRBJ2-7; tentatively, D is TRBD1 (6 bases). Germline V lookup: CDR1 SGHRS, CDR2 YFSETQ. The CDR3 length is 12 residues. Written as DNA, the CDR3 is TGTGCCAGCAGCTGGGGGCCCTACGAGCAGTACTTC. The encoded protein is CASSWGPYEQYF.

The chain uses TRBV27 and TRBJ2-5, with 8 bases matching TRBD1. With V trimmed by 5 bases and J by 5 bases, 7 bases remained unmatched. CDR1 is MNHEY, CDR2 SMNVEV, per germline (reference sequence). There are 14 residues in the CDR3. CDR3 loop: CASSVQGAKETQYF. The CDR3 DNA reads as TGTGCCAGCAGTGTTCAGGGGGCCAAGGAGACCCAGTACTTC.

V usage is TRBV6-5 and J usage is TRBJ1-1; the D is unclear. CDR3 length: 10 amino acids. The germline CDR1 and CDR2 sequences are MNHEY and SVGAGI. V was trimmed by 10 bases and J by 6 bases, leaving 9 bases between them. Here the CDR3 reads CATRQSEAFF. DNA of the CDR3: TGTGCCACGCGACAATCTGAAGCTTTCTTT.

The chain carries TRBV13 and TRBJ1-4; weak D call: TRBD1 (5 bases). The CDR3 extends over 14 amino acids. The germline V gene encodes CDR1 PRHDT and CDR2 FYEKMQ (reference sequence). Between the trimmed V and J ends, which lost 7 bases and 7 bases, there was a span of 16 bases. The DNA for the CDR3 is TGTGCCAGCAACCAGAGGGGTTCGGGTGAAAAACTGTTTTTT. Protein sequence: CASNQRGSGEKLFF.

V and J are TRBV13 and TRBJ1-2; 9 bases align to TRBD1. The CDR3 runs 13 residues. From germline, CDR1 is PRHDT and CDR2 FYEKMQ (reference sequence). J was trimmed by 4 bases and V by 4 bases; bases with no gene match: 1. CDR3 loop: CASSYRGPYGYTF. The CDR3 DNA is TGTGCCAGCAGCTACAGGGGGCCCTATGGCTACACCTTC.

J is TRBJ2-1 and V is TRBV28, with 11 bases aligning to TRBD2. Trimming at V came to 8 bases and at J to 6 bases, leaving 9 bases not matched to a gene. The CDR3 extends over 15 amino acids. Germline V gene data show CDR1 as MDHEN and CDR2 as SYDVKM. The CDR3 DNA reads TGTGCCAGCTCCTTAGCGGGAGGGATACGCAATGAGCAGTTCTTC. It specifies CASSLAGGIRNEQFF. The entire variable domain, with the rest obtained from reference TRBV28 and TRBJ2-1, is as follows: DVKVTQSSRYLVKRTGEKVFLECVQDMDHENMFWYRQDPGLGLRLIYFSYDVKMKEKGDIPEGYSVSREKKERFSLILESASTNQTSMYLCASSLAGGIRNEQFFGPGTRLTVL.

Here the CDR3 reads CASSPRGRSRMNTEAFF. The CDR3 region has the DNA TGTGCCAGCAGCCCCAGAGGCCGGAGCCGGATGAACACTGAAGCTTTCTTT. The chain combines TRBV7-9 with TRBJ1-1; D gene uncertain. Germline CDR1 SEHNR, CDR2 FQNEAQ (reference sequence). V lost 5 bases and J lost 0, with 19 bases in between. The CDR3 spans 17 residues.

CDR3 sequence: CASSQDNGLPSHGYTF. CDR3 DNA sequence: TGCGCCAGCAGCCAAGATAACGGTCTACCTTCCCATGGCTACACCTTC. The chain couples TRBV4-1 to TRBJ1-2; D ambiguous. V lost 0 bases and J 6 bases, leaving 17 bases between the germline ends. Germline V gives CDR1 MGHRA, CDR2 YSYEKL. The CDR3 has 16 amino acids.

This clone appeared once. The chain combines TRBV6-5 with TRBJ2-1; 12 nucleotides line up with TRBD2. CDR3 length: 16 residues. Germline assignment: CDR1 MNHEY and CDR2 SVGAGI. V lost 2 bases, J lost 7 bases, and 6 bases stayed unmatched. As DNA, the CDR3 is TGTGCCAGCAGTTACCCCAGACTAGCGGGAGTGAATGAGCAGTTCTTC. It translates to CASSYPRLAGVNEQFF.

This rearrangement joins TRBV6-1 to TRBJ1-5; D remains ambiguous. The germline CDR1 and CDR2 sequences are MNHNS and SASEGT. This CDR3 comprises 15 residues. V shed 6 bases and J shed 0 bases, with 12 bases lying between them. Written as DNA, the CDR3 is TGTGCCAGCAGGCTCTCAGTTTATAGCAATCAGCCCCAGCATTTT. Translated, it gives CASRLSVYSNQPQHF.

The genes are TRBV4-1 and TRBJ2-2; D possibly corresponds to TRBD1 (6 bases). Germline V gives CDR1 MGHRA, CDR2 YSYEKL. The V end lost 2 bases, the J end lost 4 bases, and 11 bases lay between the germline ends. The CDR3 loop spans 15 amino acids. CDR3 protein: CASSQRQEATGELFF. The CDR3 DNA reads TGCGCCAGCAGCCAACGACAGGAGGCCACCGGGGAGCTGTTTTTT.

V is TRBV19 and J is TRBJ2-2; D might be TRBD1 or TRBD2, each matching 6 bases. The CDR3 is 12 amino acids. Trimming stripped 4 bases from V and 12 bases from J, with 12 bases between. Germline values: CDR1 LNHDA, CDR2 SQIVND (reference sequence). The CDR3 region is CASSRGGGQLFF. The CDR3 coding sequence is TGTGCCAGTAGTAGAGGAGGGGGGCAGCTGTTTTTT.

This clone occurred once. The J gene is TRBJ2-1, the V gene TRBV6-4; D is perhaps TRBD2 (6 bases). Germline CDR1 MRHNA, CDR2 SNTAGT. CDR3 length: 18 residues. The V end was cut by 2 bases, the J end by 1 base, with 18 bases between. In DNA form, the CDR3 reads TGTGCCAGCAGTGACCCAGACTATCGGGAGAGGTCCTACAATGAGCAGTTCTTC. This sequence encodes CASSDPDYRERSYNEQFF.

V and J are TRBV30 and TRBJ1-1; D uncertain. The V and J ends lost 5 bases and 3 bases respectively, with 10 bases between them. CDR1 is GTSNPN, CDR2 SVGIG, per germline (reference sequence). The CDR3 extends over 12 amino acids. CDR3 bases: TGTGCCTGGGACTTATGGGACACTGAAGCTTTCTTT. This encodes CAWDLWDTEAFF.

CDR3 loop: CASSHTSGSSYEQYF. DNA of the CDR3: TGTGCCAGCAGTCACACTAGCGGGAGCTCCTACGAGCAGTACTTC. V and J are TRBV27 and TRBJ2-7; 11 bases map to TRBD2. The length of the CDR3 is 15 residues. The J segment lost 0 bases and the V segment lost 5 bases, leaving 3 bases of the junction unmatched. Germline V gene lookup returns CDR1 MNHEY and CDR2 SMNVEV (reference sequence).

V gene TRBV13 combines with J gene TRBJ1-3; D unresolved. The CDR3 totals 15 residues. CDR1 and CDR2 (germline): PRHDT, FYEKMQ (reference sequence). The ends were cut back, 7 bases at V and 0 bases at J, with 13 bases in the middle. The CDR3 nucleotides are TGTGCCAGCACCGACGGACGTATCTCTGGAAACACCATATATTTT. The encoded protein is CASTDGRISGNTIYF.

This chain links TRBV19 with TRBJ2-2, with 9 positions matching TRBD1. Germline CDR1 and CDR2: LNHDA and SQIVND (reference sequence). The trim removed 9 bases at V and 3 bases at J, leaving 8 bases unmatched. The length of the CDR3 is 15 residues. The CDR3 DNA is TGTGCCAGCGTTACGGGGACAGGGCACACCGGGGAGCTGTTTTTT. This codes for CASVTGTGHTGELFF.

V and J are TRBV9 and TRBJ2-1; TRBD2 might be the D (5 bases). The CDR3 has 17 amino acids. Deletions cut 5 bases from V and 7 bases from J, with 25 bases between. Germline-derived CDR1 and CDR2 are SGDLS and YYNGEE. The CDR3 loop reads CASRGRAGGGDDNEQFF. The DNA for the CDR3 is TGTGCCAGCAGAGGAAGGGCGGGCGGTGGGGATGATAATGAGCAGTTCTTC.

V gene TRBV6-1 combines with J gene TRBJ2-2, with D unclear. The germline CDR1 and CDR2 sequences are MNHNS and SASEGT. This CDR3 comprises 19 residues. The ends were cut back, 1 base at V and 0 bases at J, with 18 bases in the middle. Here the CDR3 reads CASSEVGGGRRTNTGELFF. In DNA, the CDR3 is TGTGCCAGCAGTGAAGTGGGTGGCGGTCGTCGAACGAACACCGGGGAGCTGTTTTTT.